This is a list of T cell receptor beta chains from one sample in a study of T cell repertoires in cytomegalovirus infection. One entry per CDR3 protein results from TCRdb running MiXCR on the reads. The sample lists over 250,000 distinct CDR3 sequences, roughly a quarter seen once, with roughly 13% in the top ten. The specimen was PBMCs. The receptor source for this set is a human donor in good health (CMV status not recorded). Some clones in this sample may be carry-over from other donors' samples. Each CDR3 is given with its conserved first and last residue. Fields, in order: D gene, clone size, V gene, J gene, CDR3 protein, CDR3 DNA. D genes are given only for firm matches. Clone size appears in some rows only: once, few, many, or a class for an expanded clone.

D: TRBD2; size: -; V: TRBV20-1; J: TRBJ2-3; CDR3: CSVRRGGSRTDTQYF; DNA: TGCAGTGTCAGGAGAGGCGGGAGCCGCACAGATACGCAGTATTTT
D: TRBD1; size: -; V: TRBV3-1; J: TRBJ1-2; CDR3: CASSQGTGAGSYTF; DNA: TGTGCCAGCAGCCAAGGGACAGGGGCGGGAAGCTACACCTTC
D: TRBD2; size: -; V: TRBV2; J: TRBJ2-7; CDR3: CASSPIGRAGGQGGEQYF; DNA: TGTGCCAGCAGCCCCATCGGTCGGGCGGGAGGGCAGGGGGGCGAGCAGTACTTC
D: -; size: -; V: TRBV6-6; J: TRBJ2-1; CDR3: CASRGTYRVNEQFF; DNA: TGTGCCAGCAGGGGGACCTACAGGGTCAATGAGCAGTTCTTC
D: TRBD1; size: few; V: TRBV10-3; J: TRBJ2-7; CDR3: CAISGGQGTYEQYF; DNA: TGTGCCATCAGTGGGGGACAGGGGACCTACGAGCAGTACTTC
D: -; size: -; V: TRBV2; J: TRBJ2-7; CDR3: CASSVFGYEQYF; DNA: TGTGCCAGCAGTGTTTTCGGTTACGAGCAGTACTTC
D: TRBD2; size: -; V: TRBV29-1; J: TRBJ2-5; CDR3: CSVISGKQTSQETQYF; DNA: TGCAGCGTTATAAGCGGGAAGCAAACTTCCCAAGAGACCCAGTACTTC
D: -; size: -; V: TRBV11-2; J: TRBJ2-2; CDR3: CASSPLALSTGELFF; DNA: TGTGCCAGCAGCCCACTAGCTCTCTCCACCGGGGAGCTGTTTTTT
D: -; size: -; V: TRBV29-1; J: TRBJ2-1; CDR3: CSGRQTGAGSAEQFF; DNA: TGCAGCGGCAGACAAACAGGGGCCGGGAGCGCTGAGCAGTTCTTC
D: TRBD2; size: -; V: TRBV20-1; J: TRBJ2-4; CDR3: CSARGTGTRNIQYF; DNA: TGCAGTGCTAGAGGGACCGGGACTAGGAACATTCAGTACTTC
D: -; size: many; V: TRBV28; J: TRBJ1-5; CDR3: CASSLTGPFNQPQHF; DNA: TGTGCCAGCAGTTTAACAGGACCCTTTAATCAGCCCCAGCATTTT
D: TRBD2; size: -; V: TRBV5-5; J: TRBJ2-1; CDR3: CASSSGTSGVVAQFF; DNA: TGTGCCAGCAGCTCCGGGACTAGCGGTGTCGTTGCGCAGTTCTTC
D: -; size: few; V: TRBV2; J: TRBJ1-3; CDR3: CASSEQFIGNTIYF; DNA: TGTGCCAGCAGTGAACAGTTCATTGGAAACACCATATATTTT
D: -; size: -; V: TRBV29-1; J: TRBJ1-3; CDR3: CSVEGSGQRDTIYF; DNA: TGCAGCGTTGAAGGATCGGGGCAGCGAGACACCATATATTTT
D: -; size: -; V: TRBV11-2; J: TRBJ2-7; CDR3: CATRRSSDEQYF; DNA: TGTGCCACCAGGCGGTCTAGCGACGAGCAGTACTTC
D: -; size: few; V: TRBV30; J: TRBJ2-3; CDR3: CAWTWGGGASDTQYF; DNA: TGTGCCTGGACCTGGGGAGGGGGAGCATCAGATACGCAGTATTTT
D: -; size: -; V: TRBV6-2/TRBV6-3; J: TRBJ2-1; CDR3: CASSTRGALNEQFF; DNA: TGTGCCAGCAGTACCCGGGGGGCTTTAAATGAGCAGTTCTTC
D: -; size: -; V: TRBV6-2/TRBV6-3; J: TRBJ1-5; CDR3: CASSYSLGLRGNQPQHF; DNA: TGTGCCAGCAGTTACTCCCTCGGACTCCGGGGCAATCAGCCCCAGCATTTT
D: TRBD2; size: many; V: TRBV7-2; J: TRBJ2-1; CDR3: CASSSRTSGSYNEQFF; DNA: TGTGCCAGCAGCTCGAGGACTAGCGGGTCGTACAATGAGCAGTTCTTC
D: -; size: -; V: TRBV19; J: TRBJ2-7; CDR3: CASHPGRDSSYEQYF; DNA: TGTGCCAGCCATCCTGGCCGAGACAGCTCCTACGAGCAGTACTTC
D: -; size: few; V: TRBV20-1; J: TRBJ2-1; CDR3: CSAREGDIYNEQFF; DNA: TGCAGTGCTAGAGAAGGCGACATCTACAATGAGCAGTTCTTC
D: TRBD1; size: -; V: TRBV2; J: TRBJ1-6; CDR3: CATRDRNSPLHF; DNA: TGTGCCACCCGGGACAGGAACTCACCCCTCCACTTT
D: TRBD1; size: few; V: TRBV7-2; J: TRBJ2-7; CDR3: CASSSPPGQGAVEQYF; DNA: TGTGCCAGCAGCTCACCCCCGGGACAGGGGGCGGTCGAGCAGTACTTC
D: -; size: few; V: TRBV7-6; J: TRBJ2-5; CDR3: CASSLGNTETQYF; DNA: TGTGCCAGCAGCTTAGGAAATACGGAGACCCAGTACTTC
D: TRBD2; size: -; V: TRBV20-1; J: TRBJ2-1; CDR3: CSATTSTEQFF; DNA: TGCAGTGCCACGACTAGCACTGAGCAGTTCTTC
D: -; size: -; V: TRBV19; J: TRBJ1-5; CDR3: CASTLGGGSNQPQHF; DNA: TGTGCCAGTACCTTGGGGGGGGGTAGCAATCAGCCCCAGCATTTT
D: -; size: few; V: TRBV6-2/TRBV6-3; J: TRBJ1-5; CDR3: CASRTGSWGINQPQHF; DNA: TGTGCCAGCAGAACTGGCTCGTGGGGTATCAATCAGCCCCAGCATTTT
D: -; size: -; V: TRBV28; J: TRBJ2-3; CDR3: CASSFMGRGVATQYF; DNA: TGTGCCAGCAGTTTCATGGGCAGGGGCGTTGCTACGCAGTATTTT
D: -; size: -; V: TRBV29-1; J: TRBJ1-4; CDR3: CSAGGGASEKLFF; DNA: TGCAGCGCCGGGGGGGGGGCGTCTGAAAAACTGTTTTTT
D: -; size: -; V: TRBV7-6; J: TRBJ2-1; CDR3: CASSLSTEQFF; DNA: TGTGCCAGCAGCTTAAGTACTGAGCAGTTCTTC
D: TRBD1; size: few; V: TRBV29-1; J: TRBJ1-4; CDR3: CSATGVANEKLFF; DNA: TGCAGCGCCACAGGGGTGGCTAATGAAAAACTGTTTTTT
D: -; size: few; V: TRBV20-1; J: TRBJ1-2; CDR3: CSARDPDLPHGYTF; DNA: TGCAGTGCTAGAGACCCCGACCTGCCCCATGGCTACACCTTC
D: TRBD1; size: -; V: TRBV5-1; J: TRBJ2-7; CDR3: CASSSTGTEWTYEQYF; DNA: TGCGCCAGCAGCAGCACCGGGACAGAGTGGACCTACGAGCAGTACTTC
D: -; size: -; V: TRBV12-3/TRBV12-4; J: TRBJ2-6; CDR3: CASSSNTVGANVLTF; DNA: TGTGCCAGCAGTTCCAACACGGTTGGGGCCAACGTCCTGACTTTC
D: -; size: -; V: TRBV6-1; J: TRBJ2-7; CDR3: CASLSSYEQYF; DNA: TGTGCCAGCCTAAGCTCCTACGAGCAGTACTTC
D: -; size: -; V: TRBV19; J: TRBJ1-1; CDR3: CASTLTGMTEAFF; DNA: TGTGCCAGTACCTTAACAGGGATGACTGAAGCTTTCTTT
D: -; size: few; V: TRBV6-5; J: TRBJ2-1; CDR3: CASLKSNEQFF; DNA: TGTGCCAGCCTAAAGAGCAATGAGCAGTTCTTC
D: TRBD2; size: -; V: TRBV12-3/TRBV12-4; J: TRBJ2-5; CDR3: CASSLSSGRETQYF; DNA: TGTGCCAGCAGTTTGTCTAGCGGGAGAGAGACCCAGTACTTC
D: -; size: few; V: TRBV7-6; J: TRBJ2-7; CDR3: CASSFSAEQYF; DNA: TGTGCCAGCAGCTTTTCCGCCGAGCAGTACTTC
D: TRBD2; size: -; V: TRBV6-1; J: TRBJ2-1; CDR3: CASSFRRLAGGSSYNEQFF; DNA: TGTGCCAGCAGTTTTCGTAGACTAGCGGGGGGAAGCTCCTACAATGAGCAGTTCTTC
D: TRBD1; size: -; V: TRBV6-1; J: TRBJ1-5; CDR3: CASSEYRGQGQPQHF; DNA: TGTGCCAGCAGTGAATACAGGGGGCAAGGGCAGCCCCAGCATTTT
D: -; size: -; V: TRBV4-1; J: TRBJ2-5; CDR3: CASSQDPNRAKTQYF; DNA: TGCGCCAGCAGCCAAGATCCGAACAGGGCAAAGACCCAGTACTTC
D: TRBD1; size: -; V: TRBV12-3/TRBV12-4; J: TRBJ1-4; CDR3: CASSFRGGGNEKLFF; DNA: TGTGCCAGCAGTTTCCGAGGGGGCGGGAATGAAAAACTGTTTTTT
D: TRBD2; size: -; V: TRBV4-1; J: TRBJ2-3; CDR3: CASSSRTSRGTDTQYF; DNA: TGCGCCAGCAGCTCACGGACTAGCAGGGGCACAGATACGCAGTATTTT
D: -; size: many; V: TRBV12-3/TRBV12-4; J: TRBJ1-2; CDR3: CASSLRGRDYGYTF; DNA: TGTGCCAGCAGTTTACGGGGGCGCGACTATGGCTACACCTTC